This T cell receptor beta chain was observed in a study of CD8 T cells in Susac syndrome. CDR3 length equals 14 residues. The V and J ends lost 4 bases and 3 bases respectively, with 10 bases between them. The germline gives CDR1 MNHEY, CDR2 SMNVEV (reference sequence). The RNA input was about 0.5 to 1 ug, and it was reverse transcribed with random hexamers. The TCR beta CDR3 was amplified by immunoSEQ multiplex PCR across 54 Vbeta, 13 Jbeta. TCRdb fed the immunoSEQ multiplex PCR reads into MiXCR, producing one record per CDR3 protein. The sample holds about 52,000 distinct CDR3 sequences, 93% seen once. The study's findings and limits: The authors acknowledged that their TCR sequencing and HLA analysis involved a relatively small number of individuals.

Worth noting for this clonotype: Its antigen is undetermined.

TEMRA cells were FACS-enriched, while CD8+ and CD4+ T cells were negatively isolated. The sequence was obtained from a human donor with multiple sclerosis. The material sequenced was CD8+ T cells from PBMCs. V is TRBV27 and J is TRBJ2-1, with a possible D match to TRBD2 (6 bases). The CDR3 is CASSSGVGYNEQFF. The CDR3 DNA reads TGTGCCAGCAGTTCGGGGGTTGGCTACAATGAGCAGTTCTTC.